Shown below are 10 T cell receptor beta chains from a single sample sequenced in a study of metastatic and nonmetastatic thyroid tumors. TCRdb re-called the PCR reads through MiXCR. Among tens of thousands of clones listed, 15% were seen once. Ahead of thyroid surgery, no patient had received treatment of any kind. Sequencing was performed on blood. The source is a female donor with papillary thyroid cancer or a benign thyroid nodule (not recorded which). Some clones in this sample may be carry-over from other donors' samples.

This clone was detected many times. The chain has TRBV14 and TRBJ2-3, with a tentative D call TRBD2 (5 bases). The V end was cut by 4 bases, the J end by 4 bases, with 15 bases between. CDR1 SGHDN and CDR2 FVKESK come from the germline V gene. This CDR3 region has 15 residues. DNA for the CDR3: TGTGCCAGCAGCCCCAATCGGGGTAGATCAGATACGCAGTATTTT. Protein sequence: CASSPNRGRSDTQYF.

This clone came up a few times. The chain links TRBV12-3 or TRBV12-4 to TRBJ1-3, with D unresolved. This CDR3 has 16 amino acids. With 3 bases removed from V and 0 bases from J, the gap between germline ends came to 12 bases. CDR3 loop: CASSLVPFPSGNTIYF. The CDR3 region has the DNA TGTGCCAGCAGTTTGGTCCCTTTTCCCTCTGGAAACACCATATATTTT.

This clone was counted ten times or more. The chain links TRBV9 to TRBJ2-1, with D tentatively TRBD1 (5 bases). Trimming left V 0 bases short and J 4 bases short, with 5 bases between. Looked up from germline, CDR1 is SGDLS and CDR2 is YYNGEE. The CDR3 is 13 residues long. The DNA of the CDR3 is TGTGCCAGCAGCGTAGGACAGTACAATGAGCAGTTCTTC. It translates to CASSVGQYNEQFF.

In this sample, this clone turned up many times. This sequence joins TRBV6-1 and TRBJ1-4; the D gene is possibly TRBD1 (5 bases). Between the trimmed V and J ends, which lost 4 bases and 8 bases, there was a span of 14 bases. CDR1 is MNHNS, CDR2 SASEGT, per germline. CDR3 size: 14 residues. The chain's CDR3 is CASSVQGGMEKLFF. The CDR3, as DNA: TGTGCCAGCAGTGTTCAGGGTGGAATGGAAAAACTGTTTTTT.

This clone was detected ten times or more. This chain joins TRBV6-4 and TRBJ2-1; TRBD2 agrees at 9 bases. Trimming took 2 bases from V and 8 from J; bases not matched to a gene: 7. CDR3 length equals 15 residues. Per the germline V gene, CDR1 is MRHNA and CDR2 is SNTAGT. The CDR3 region is CASSDSSGSWDEQFF. In DNA, the CDR3 is TGTGCCAGCAGTGACAGTAGCGGGAGTTGGGATGAGCAGTTCTTC.

V and J are TRBV11-2 and TRBJ2-7; 9 positions match TRBD2. The junction had 14 bases not matched to a gene; V was cut back by 5 bases and J by 3 bases. CDR1 is SGHAT and CDR2 is FQNNGV in the germline V gene. The CDR3 consists of 17 residues. CDR3 in DNA: TGTGCCAGCAGCCTTGTGGCGGCTAGCGGGACATACTACGAGCAGTACTTC. Protein product: CASSLVAASGTYYEQYF.

This clone was observed at least ten times. The genes are TRBV2 and TRBJ1-5; D might be TRBD1 (6 bases). V lost 6 bases and J 3 bases, leaving 12 bases between the germline ends. The CDR3 sequence is 14 residues long. CDR1 is SNHLY and CDR2 is FYNNEI in the germline V gene. The CDR3 nucleotides read TGTGCCAGCAGCGCGGACAGAAACAATCAGCCCCAGCATTTT. Translation: CASSADRNNQPQHF. The whole variable domain, filled in from reference TRBV2 and TRBJ1-5, reads EPEVTQTPSHQVTQMGQEVILRCVPISNHLYFYWYRQILGQKVEFLVSFYNNEISEKSEIFDDQFSVERPDGSNFTLKIRSTKLEDSAMYFCASSADRNNQPQHFGDGTRLSIL.

This clone was recorded at least ten times. The chain joins TRBV4-2 to TRBJ2-3; no firm D call. V was trimmed by 3 bases and J by 0 bases, leaving 1 base between them. Germline assignment: CDR1 LGHNA and CDR2 YNFKEQ. The CDR3 runs to 12 residues. The DNA for the CDR3 is TGTGCCAGCAGCCAGAGCACAGATACGCAGTATTTT. Its protein is CASSQSTDTQYF.

This chain connects TRBV7-2 to TRBJ2-1; D remains unclear. Between the trimmed V and J ends, which lost 4 bases and 9 bases, there was a span of 19 bases. The CDR3 loop spans 15 amino acids. Germline loops: CDR1 SGHTA, CDR2 FQGNSA. The CDR3 loop is CTSSSTAGDPVEQFF. The CDR3 nucleotides are TGTACCAGCAGCTCTACCGCTGGCGATCCGGTTGAGCAGTTCTTC.

This clone showed up many times. The J gene is TRBJ1-1, the V gene TRBV7-3; D is perhaps TRBD1 (6 bases). Trimming shortened V by 5 bases and J by 1 base, and 11 bases separated the two germline ends. The CDR3 is 14 amino acids. The V gene's germline CDR1 is SGHTA and CDR2 FQGTGA. The CDR3 loop reads CASSPGAANTEAFF. The CDR3 nucleotides are TGTGCCAGCAGCCCGGGGGCGGCGAACACTGAAGCTTTCTTT.